This TCR beta chain originates from a study of CD8 T cells in Susac syndrome. Overall study results and limits: It was in TEMRA cells and active patients that Susac CD8+ clonal expansion peaked.

On this clonotype itself: Its target is not known.

Random hexamers served to reverse transcribe about 0.5 to 1 ug RNA. By means of immunoSEQ multiplex PCR, TCR beta CDR3 spanning 54 Vbeta and 13 Jbeta underwent amplification. One entry per CDR3 protein results from TCRdb running MiXCR on the immunoSEQ multiplex PCR reads. Of about 190,000 distinct CDR3 sequences in the sample, 85% to 95% are singletons; the top ten hold 0.16%. CDR1 is DFQATT, CDR2 SNEGSKA, per germline (reference sequence). Trimming took 2 bases from V and 0 from J; bases not matched to a gene: 7. This CDR3 has 15 residues. Sequenced material: CD8+ T cells from PBMCs. This chain links TRBV20-1 with TRBJ2-7; TRBD2 matches 7 bases. This receptor was taken from a human donor with Susac syndrome. The CDR3 sequence is CSARSLASGSYEQYF. DNA for the CDR3: TGCAGTGCTAGATCCTTGGCTAGCGGCTCCTACGAGCAGTACTTC.